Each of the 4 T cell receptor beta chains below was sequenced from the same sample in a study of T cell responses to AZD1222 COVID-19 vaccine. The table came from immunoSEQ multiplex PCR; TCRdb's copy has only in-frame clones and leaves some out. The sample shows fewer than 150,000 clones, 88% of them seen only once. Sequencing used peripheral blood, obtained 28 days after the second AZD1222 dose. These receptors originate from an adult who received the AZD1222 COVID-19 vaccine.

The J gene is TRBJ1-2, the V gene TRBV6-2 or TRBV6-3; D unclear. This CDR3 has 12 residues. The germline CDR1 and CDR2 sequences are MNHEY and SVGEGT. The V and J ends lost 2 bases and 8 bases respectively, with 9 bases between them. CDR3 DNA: TGTGCCAGCAGTTACCAGGTGTACGGCTACACCTTC. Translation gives CASSYQVYGYTF.

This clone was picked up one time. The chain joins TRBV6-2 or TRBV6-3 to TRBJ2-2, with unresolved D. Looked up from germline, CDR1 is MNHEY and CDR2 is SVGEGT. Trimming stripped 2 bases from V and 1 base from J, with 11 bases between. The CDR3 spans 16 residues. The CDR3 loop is CASSYPLIRNTGELFF. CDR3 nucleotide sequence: TGTGCCAGCAGTTACCCCCTGATACGGAACACCGGGGAGCTGTTTTTT.

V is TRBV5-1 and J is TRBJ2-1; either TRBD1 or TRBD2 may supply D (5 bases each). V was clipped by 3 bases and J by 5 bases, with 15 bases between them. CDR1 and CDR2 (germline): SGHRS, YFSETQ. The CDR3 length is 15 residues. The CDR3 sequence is CASSWNPGTHNEQFF. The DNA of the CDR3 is TGCGCCAGCAGCTGGAATCCGGGGACCCACAATGAGCAGTTCTTC. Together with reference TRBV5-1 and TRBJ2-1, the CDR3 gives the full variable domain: KAGVTQTPRYLIKTRGQQVTLSCSPISGHRSVSWYQQTPGQGLQFLFEYFSETQRNKGNFPGRFSGRQFSNSRSEMNVSTLELGDSALYLCASSWNPGTHNEQFFGPGTRLTVL.

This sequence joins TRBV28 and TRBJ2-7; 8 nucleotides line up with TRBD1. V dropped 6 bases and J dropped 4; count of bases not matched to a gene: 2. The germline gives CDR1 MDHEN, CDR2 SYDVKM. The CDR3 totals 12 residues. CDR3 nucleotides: TGTGCCAGCAGCCGGACAGGGTACGAGCAGTACTTC. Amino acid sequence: CASSRTGYEQYF.